This T cell receptor beta chain appears in the sequencing data of a study of shared clonotypes between healthy human individuals. Notes on this clone: Its antigen is undetermined.

Negatively enriched CD4+ T cells were divided by CD45RA into naive and memory. Study-wide points: The study sampled only blood, and tissue repertoires likely differ.

This CDR3 region has 13 residues. Per germline, CDR1 KGHSH and CDR2 LQKENI. V was clipped by 3 bases and J by 12 bases; unmatched bases: 8. The assay used deep level. Across several immunoSEQ plates, the genomic DNA of each subset was split evenly. Repertoires were generated with immunoSEQ multiplex PCR, while TCRdb's copy carries only in-frame clones and drops some. The sample shows about 2.5 million clones, 85% to 95% of them seen only once. Sequencing input: naive CD4+ T cells from PBMCs. Documented subset: CD45RA+ positively selected. The TCR originated in a man between 18 and 35 years old in good health. Some clones in this sample may be carry-over from other donors' samples. This chain joins TRBV18 and TRBJ2-1; 7 bases match TRBD1. This CDR3 reads CASSPDRDSLQFF. The CDR3 DNA sequence: TGTGCCAGCTCACCGGACCGGGACAGCCTGCAGTTCTTC.